The present T cell receptor beta chain was sequenced within a study of radiotherapy plus CTLA-4 blockade in lung cancer. CDR1 MGHRA and CDR2 YSYEKL come from the germline V gene. There are 13 residues in the CDR3. Trimming took off 2 bases at V and 6 bases at J, with 10 bases between the two ends. Some clones are missing from TCRdb's copy, which holds only in-frame ones; the method was immunoSEQ multiplex PCR. The sample holds 40,000 to 55,000 clones, approximately 86% seen once. The sequence derives from a human donor with non-small cell lung cancer that progressed on radiotherapy plus ipilimumab. Some clones in this sample may be carry-over from other donors' samples. The sequences come from peripheral blood, collected from a patient treated with radiotherapy plus ipilimumab. The chain links TRBV4-1 to TRBJ1-2; D is perhaps TRBD1 (5 bases). CDR3 region: CASSQNQGHGYTF. In DNA, the CDR3 is TGCGCCAGCAGCCAAAACCAGGGTCATGGCTACACCTTC.